This entry describes one TCR beta chain. The antigen it recognizes is unknown. No base quality values were provided; no much bigger clone lies one nucleotide off. CDR1 is given as MDHEN and CDR2 as SYDVKM, both from the germline V gene. The CDR3 runs 14 residues from the cysteine to the phenylalanine. Just CDR3 DNA is preserved here, 42 bases in frame from base 1. V is cut by 7 bases and J by 2 bases, and the space between the germline ends is 14 bases. The cohort comprised around 690 healthy bone marrow donors. All cohort members were sampled while nominally healthy, although unrecorded immune exposures were likely present. The donor was CMV seronegative and belonged to the group of roughly 330 seronegative cohort members. A peripheral blood sample was provided by each donor, and peripheral blood mononuclear cells were used for TCR beta sequencing. Genomic DNA extraction from the blood cell samples was performed with the Qiagen DNeasy Blood Extraction Kit.

The data belong to a study of cytomegalovirus exposure and HLA in healthy donors (dated by TCRdb to 2016 to 2017). Context from the whole study: According to an earlier analysis of a few hundred of the donors, 150 million to 200 million T cells yielded 117 million unique TCR beta sequences and less than 300 Gb of sequence data. An earlier analysis of several hundred of the donors applied high-throughput TCR beta sequencing to assess whether each TCR beta V gene segment acted as functional or pseudogenic. On average, over 200,000 unique TCR beta nucleotide sequences were sequenced per donor among some 420 genotyped donors of the cohort, with roughly a sixth of those sequences being non-productive. Using immunosequencing, the study profiled T cell repertoires from about 620 subjects and related those repertoires to cytomegalovirus serostatus. Donor age, sex, ethnicity and CMV serostatus were compiled together with the repertoire data. All discovery cohort repertoires had been generated using a single sequencing platform. About 300 gigabases of sequencing data and 78 million or so unique TCR sequences were included in an early release covering around 650 HLA-typed donors. Along with the approximately 620-subject first cohort, a separate validation cohort of over a hundred different subjects was used. Of the approximately 370 genotyped donors, 75% to 85% were placed in the genetic ancestry cluster associated with self-reported Caucasian donors. The number of donors typed differed by locus, with about 629-640 for A, B, C, DRB1 and DQB1, about 500 for DQA1, some 570 for DPA1, and over 400 for DPB1. To study patterns of TCR occurrence, a later analysis re-analyzed previously published TCR beta repertoires from hundreds of donors and added high-resolution HLA genotyping. The study was designed to test whether signatures of past pathogen exposure could be identified by cataloging public T cell receptors. To predict cytomegalovirus infection status, the study combined high-throughput TCR immunosequencing, statistical association of individual TCRs with disease status, and machine learning. In the later analysis, no new phenotypic data were used to find candidate immune exposures; instead, reliance was placed on TCR beta sequences and their occurrence across donors. HLA typing covered class I and class II loci at four-digit resolution. Four or five DR-DQ haplotypes were handled as single units for association and clustering, since linkage in the cohort was strong. A later genetic analysis took genome-wide SNP genotypes for about three fifths of the 666 donors and used that subset as a discovery cohort.

Beyond this particular receptor, the publication reports: Cytomegalovirus status was reported to be diagnosed by the classifier with high specificity and sensitivity in both the original and validation cohorts. According to a later analysis, TCR association rates differed among HLA loci, with DRB1 alleles showing the most associated TCRs and HLA-C alleles showing the fewest. A later analysis reported that several top co-occurrence clusters appeared linked to parvovirus B19, influenza, CMV and Epstein-Barr virus. A later genetic analysis reported fewer N-insertions in productive TCRs among donors in an Asian-associated ancestry cluster than the 666-donor mean. The presence/absence analyses assumed that sequencing depth was roughly uniform across donors, and that assumption may not be true. A further reported finding was that TCR beta sequences accurately predicted the HLA-A and HLA-B alleles for most subjects in the first cohort. The cohort was sequenced for TCR beta chains only, and without alpha or paired-chain data the features that could be detected were limited. Most TCR sequences were observed very rarely across donors, whereas some public TCRs were present in many individuals. A later analysis found that HLA-associated TCR beta chains were more clonally expanded and had lower generation probabilities than equally common non-associated chains. A total of about 150 TCR beta chains were listed by the study as associated with cytomegalovirus. At a false discovery rate of 0.05, a later analysis linked fewer than 20,000 TCR beta sequences to specific HLA alleles. Assigning TCR associations to individual alleles was difficult when HLA alleles, especially DR and DQ, strongly co-occurred. HLA typing was unavailable for some donors at each locus, so association tests used only the typed subset. In a later genetic analysis, a missense DCLRE1C variant was associated with V-gene and J-gene trimming of TCR beta chains, and the association was replicated in an independent cohort. Because counts were too low, about 18 rarely observed V segments, including chromosome 9 orphons, were excluded from the earlier analysis of 587 of the donors. In an earlier analysis of approximately 590 of the donors, most TCR beta V segments were observed in productive rearrangements about 90% or about 30% of the time, broadly matching IMGT annotations. A few of the identified cytomegalovirus-associated TCR beta chains were confirmed in vitro to be specific for cytomegalovirus antigens. Immune exposure information for the cohort was limited to CMV serostatus. The 87-base-pair reads could not distinguish some IMGT-functional V segments, including TRBV6-2 and TRBV6-3, so those segments were excluded. According to a later analysis, most CMV-associated TCR beta chains appeared to be HLA-restricted, and the HLA associations seemed to be driven largely by CMV exposure. Correlated functional status among segregating V segments might reflect linkage disequilibrium, but an unknown experimental factor could not be ruled out. The authors suggested that the approach could potentially be generalized to other disease states and immunological phenotypes. A cluster of highly shared sequence variants was judged likely to represent a technical artifact of the sequencing pipeline.

The receptor library was made with the immunoSEQ multiplex PCR assay. The multiplex PCR relied on a mix of 60 forward primers for TCR Vbeta segments and 13 reverse primers for TCR Jbeta segments. A multiplex PCR assay on genomic DNA amplified the CDR3 region of rearranged TCR beta genes. On the Illumina HiSeq System, the amplified TCR beta libraries were sequenced as 87-base-pair reads. Per the source publication's procedure: In a later analysis, 70 million to 95 million unique TCR beta chains were counted across the approximately 620 repertoires, and approximately 11 million of these chains were shared by at least two donors. Raw reads were error-corrected and collapsed into unique sequences by a nearest-neighbor algorithm in which closely related sequences were merged to remove PCR and sequencing errors. CDR3 sequences were aligned to IMGT reference sequences to assign V, D and J gene segments. Each retained sequence needed at least a six-nucleotide match to both a V gene segment and a J gene segment. A rearrangement was called productive if the CDR3 had no stop codons and remained in frame with V and J, and every other rearrangement was called non-productive. Following IMGT convention, CDR3 was defined as the stretch from the second conserved V-encoded cysteine up to the conserved J-encoded phenylalanine. The earlier analysis of about 610 of the donors excluded any sequence lacking an unambiguous match to a single V gene segment. In an earlier analysis of roughly 600 of the donors, a V segment was called functional when productive rearrangements were above 56.7%, and segregating when the standard deviation between donors exceeded 5%. A statistical classification framework was built for diagnosing cytomegalovirus status from the catalog of TCR beta chain sequences. In a later analysis, V and J genes were assigned by comparing TCR nucleotide sequences against IMGT/GENE-DB human TR gene sequences. In a later analysis, CDR3 sequences and most-parsimonious VDJ recombination scenarios were assigned using the TCRdist pipeline. A later analysis defined each TCR beta chain by its CDR3 amino acid sequence plus V-gene family, and excluded reads lacking a unique V-gene family. A later analysis removed several hundred highly shared, low-generation-probability nucleotide sequences to deal with suspected cross-contamination and a sequencing artifact. For each public chain, a later analysis derived a clonal expansion index from normalized ranks of inferred template counts within each repertoire. In a later analysis, generation probabilities were computed using a VDJ recombination model fitted to out-of-frame rearrangements, and the results were checked against IGoR. A later analysis scored TCR-TCR, TCR-HLA and TCR-CMV co-occurrence with hypergeometric tests, applying a repertoire-size bias correction to TCR pairs. A later analysis estimated false discovery rates by permuting HLA or CMV assignments 20 times. A later analysis grouped co-occurring TCRs with DBSCAN, adding TCRdist sequence similarity when clustering within HLA-allele-positive subsets. Repertoires with fewer than 30,000 or more than 120,000 public chains, plus five repertoires with anomalous nucleotide sharing, were excluded from co-occurrence clustering. TCRdb mirrors the immuneACCESS table, restricted to in-frame sequences. Some clones are absent from its copies; in checked studies, under half trace to an unresolved V gene, and the reason for the others is unknown. V and J calls and clone size are those listed in that table; D and trimming were worked out from the DNA. The sample table lists tens of thousands of clones, 65% to 90% of them with a count of one. Of the sample, about 10% is held by the ten largest clones.

The origin of this receptor is a female donor in good health and CMV-seronegative. The source material was PBMCs. The sequence joins TRBV28 to TRBJ1-2; a weak D assignment points to TRBD1 (6 bases agree). The DNA sequence is as follows: TGTGCCAGCACTCAGATCACAGGGAACTATGGCTACACCTTC. It codes for CASTQITGNYGYTF.